Listed here are 2 T cell receptor beta chains from one sample, sequenced in a study of blood T cell repertoires in COVID-19. The method was immunoSEQ multiplex PCR; TCRdb's version includes in-frame clones alone and lacks a portion of them. The data show tens of thousands of clones, under 80% seen once. The sequencing sample was made of PBMCs or T cells enriched from blood (not recorded which). The receptors were gathered from an older woman who had been exposed to COVID-19.

This chain joins TRBV19 and TRBJ2-7; D is possibly TRBD1 (6 bases). The CDR3 runs to 12 residues. CDR1 is LNHDA and CDR2 is SQIVND in the germline V gene (reference sequence). The CDR3 DNA follows: TGTGCAGCATCAACAGGGTTCAACGAGCAGTACTTC. Its protein product is CAASTGFNEQYF.

In this sample, this clone turned up once. The chain is built from TRBV9 and TRBJ1-1; 8 bases are a match to TRBD1. In germline, CDR1 is SGDLS, CDR2 YYNGEE. With V trimmed by 4 bases and J by 5 bases, 7 bases remained unmatched. The CDR3 is 14 residues long. The CDR3: CASSQRTGQTEAFF. CDR3 nucleotide sequence: TGTGCCAGCAGCCAGAGGACAGGGCAGACTGAAGCTTTCTTT.